Each of the 24 T cell receptor beta chains below was sequenced from the same sample in a study of shared clonotypes between healthy human individuals. Sequenced by immunoSEQ multiplex PCR; TCRdb stores in-frame clones only, minus some. This repertoire shows roughly 2.6 million clones, just over 90% found once; its top ten account for around 0.14%. The specimen was naive CD4+ T cells sorted from blood. The subset here: CD45RA+ positively selected. Receptor source: a man younger than 30 in good health.

The V call is TRBV9, the J call TRBJ2-1; TRBD2 matches at 7 bases. The germline V gene has CDR1 SGDLS and CDR2 YYNGEE. Germline trimming cut 6 bases from V and 6 bases from J; bases unmatched to any gene: 15. This CDR3 is built from 16 residues. The CDR3 protein is CASNKRLAVGVNEQFF. CDR3 DNA sequence: TGTGCCAGCAACAAACGCCTAGCGGTCGGGGTCAATGAGCAGTTCTTC.

The chain links TRBV28 to TRBJ1-1; no definite D call. The germline V and J ends were trimmed by 3 bases and 6 bases, with 5 bases remaining between them. Germline V gene sequence: CDR1 MDHEN, CDR2 SYDVKM. This CDR3 has 11 residues. CDR3 amino acids: CASSLWAEAFF. The DNA of the CDR3 is TGTGCCAGCAGTTTGTGGGCTGAAGCTTTCTTT.

The rearrangement links TRBV14 to TRBJ2-5; a weak D match, TRBD1 (5 bases). CDR1 and CDR2 from the germline V gene are SGHDN and FVKESK. The CDR3 extends over 15 amino acids. The V end was cut by 1 base, the J end by 0 bases, with 9 bases between. The CDR3 region has the DNA TGTGCCAGCAGCCAAGCAGGGTTTTACCAAGAGACCCAGTACTTC. Encoded protein: CASSQAGFYQETQYF.

The V and J genes are TRBV5-1 and TRBJ2-7; D may match TRBD1 or TRBD2 (5 bases each). This CDR3 comprises 14 residues. Germline assignment: CDR1 SGHRS and CDR2 YFSETQ. Trimming stripped 0 bases from V and 6 bases from J, with 13 bases between. CDR3 DNA sequence: TGCGCCAGCAGCTTGGGGGACCAGCGTGGCGAGCAGTACTTC. Protein product: CASSLGDQRGEQYF.

The chain recombines TRBV20-1 with TRBJ2-1; D may be TRBD2 (5 bases). Trimming stripped 6 bases from V and 10 bases from J, with 13 bases between. The V gene's germline CDR1 is DFQATT and CDR2 SNEGSKA (reference sequence). The CDR3 totals 11 residues. The CDR3: CSASDFPEQFF. CDR3 nucleotides: TGCAGTGCGTCGGACTTCCCGGAGCAGTTCTTC.

The CDR3 region has the DNA TGTGCCTGGGGGACTGCGTACTACGAGCAGTACTTC. Its translation is CAWGTAYYEQYF. V and J are TRBV30 and TRBJ2-7; D perhaps matches TRBD2 (6 bases). The V end was cut by 5 bases, the J end by 3 bases, with 11 bases between. This CDR3 is 12 amino acids long. CDR1 is GTSNPN and CDR2 is SVGIG in the germline V gene (reference sequence).

This chain uses TRBV5-1 with TRBJ2-5, with 10 nucleotides matching TRBD1. J lost 0 bases, V lost 0 bases, and 8 bases had no gene match. The CDR3 length is 18 residues. CDR1 is SGHRS and CDR2 is YFSETQ in the germline V gene. The CDR3 coding sequence is TGCGCCAGCAGCTTGGCCTATTGGACAGGGGGTGACCAAGAGACCCAGTACTTC. Translated, it gives CASSLAYWTGGDQETQYF.

The chain carries TRBV5-6 and TRBJ1-4, with 8 bases identical to TRBD1. The CDR3 consists of 14 residues. Germline CDR1 and CDR2: SGHDT and YYEEEE. V lost 5 bases and J lost 6; bases outside the gene matches: 6. In nucleotides, the CDR3 is TGTGCCAGCAGGGACAGGGTGAACCATGAAAAACTGTTTTTT. Translated, it gives CASRDRVNHEKLFF.

The genes are TRBV28 and TRBJ2-1, with TRBD2 identical over 8 bases. This CDR3 has 14 residues. The germline V gene encodes CDR1 MDHEN and CDR2 SYDVKM. V shed 7 bases and J 4 bases; nucleotides not matched to a gene: 6. The CDR3 sequence is CASTLGGGYNEQFF. The DNA of the CDR3 is TGTGCCAGCACCCTCGGGGGGGGTTACAATGAGCAGTTCTTC.

V usage is TRBV6-6 and J usage is TRBJ2-5, with TRBD1 matching 10 bases. The J call is doubtful: the DNA matches TRBJ2-7 better. Germline values: CDR1 MNHNY, CDR2 SVGAGI (reference sequence). The CDR3 sequence is 14 residues long. The CDR3 DNA is TGTGCCAGCAGTTACCCCGGGACAGGGGCCGAGCAGTACTTC. Translation: CASSYPGTGAEQYF.

The chain has TRBV6-6 and TRBJ2-1; the D gene is possibly TRBD2 (6 bases). Trimming pared 6 bases from V and 2 bases from J, leaving 14 bases between. This CDR3 has 15 amino acids. The germline CDR1 and CDR2 sequences are MNHNY and SVGAGI (reference sequence). Here the CDR3 reads CASSPSSAPYNEQFF. In nucleotides, the CDR3 is TGTGCCAGCAGCCCCTCTAGCGCCCCCTACAATGAGCAGTTCTTC.

This rearrangement joins TRBV6-1 to TRBJ2-7; 10 positions match TRBD1. The CDR3 spans 17 residues. Germline V gene data show CDR1 as MNHNS and CDR2 as SASEGT. J gave up 0 bases and V 2 bases, and 7 bases lay outside the gene matches. CDR3 protein: CASSESWGQGSSYEQYF. DNA for the CDR3: TGTGCCAGCAGTGAATCCTGGGGACAGGGGAGCTCCTACGAGCAGTACTTC.

This chain uses TRBV6-5 with TRBJ1-6; D is ambiguous. CDR3 length: 14 amino acids. Germline lookup yields CDR1 MNHEY and CDR2 SVGAGI. Deletions cut 7 bases from V and 7 bases from J, with 14 bases between. The CDR3 sequence: CASKMRRQNSPLHF. The CDR3 DNA reads TGTGCCAGCAAGATGCGGAGACAAAATTCACCCCTCCACTTT.

There are a few counts of this clone. This chain uses TRBV18 with TRBJ1-5; 7 nucleotides match TRBD1. This CDR3 contains 13 residues. Germline loops: CDR1 KGHSH, CDR2 LQKENI. The J segment lost 4 bases and the V segment lost 5 bases, leaving 2 bases of the junction unmatched. In nucleotides, the CDR3 is TGTGCCAGCTCAAAGGGACAGAATCAGCCCCAGCATTTT. Its translation is CASSKGQNQPQHF.

The chain links TRBV4-1 to TRBJ1-2, with 8 bases that match TRBD1. J gave up 0 bases and V 2 bases, and 2 bases lay outside the gene matches. The CDR3 sequence is 15 residues long. The germline V gene has CDR1 MGHRA and CDR2 YSYEKL. CDR3 in amino acids: CASSQQQGANYGYTF. The CDR3 nucleotides are TGCGCCAGCAGCCAACAACAGGGGGCTAACTATGGCTACACCTTC.

The V call is TRBV4-3, the J call TRBJ1-5, with D possibly matching TRBD1 (6 bases). Germline V CDR1 and CDR2: LGHNA, YSLEER. The CDR3 is made up of 15 amino acids. Trimming removed 1 base at V and 6 bases at J, with 13 bases between. The CDR3 coding sequence is TGCGCCAGCAGCCAAGGGACAGCCGAGGTTCAGCCCCAGCATTTT. Protein product: CASSQGTAEVQPQHF.

The rearrangement links TRBV10-3 to TRBJ2-7; D is perhaps TRBD2 (5 bases). The ends were cut back, 4 bases at V and 5 bases at J, with 12 bases in the middle. This CDR3 contains 13 residues. From germline, CDR1 is ENHRY and CDR2 SYGVKD. CDR3 coding DNA: TGTGCCATCAGTGCGGGATTTGGGAACGAGCAGTACTTC. It yields the protein CAISAGFGNEQYF.

This chain joins TRBV30 and TRBJ2-4; 9 nucleotides align to TRBD2. The CDR3 runs 13 residues. The germline CDR1 and CDR2 sequences are GTSNPN and SVGIG (reference sequence). Trimming at V came to 4 bases and at J to 9 bases, leaving 7 bases not matched to a gene. Written as DNA, the CDR3 is TGTGCCTGGAACCCGGGACTAGCCCCCATTCAGTACTTC. This translates into CAWNPGLAPIQYF.

The chain combines TRBV5-1 with TRBJ1-1, with D possibly TRBD1 on 5 matching bases. The V gene's germline CDR1 is SGHRS and CDR2 YFSETQ. The germline V and J ends were trimmed by 1 base and 4 bases, with 17 bases remaining between them. The CDR3 length is 16 residues. The CDR3 DNA reads as TGCGCCAGCAGCTTGTTTGGGGGACCCTCAGGCACTGAAGCTTTCTTT. Translation: CASSLFGGPSGTEAFF.

This clone was seen a single time. The chain employs TRBV29-1 and TRBJ1-2; 7 bases align to TRBD1. This CDR3 spans 11 amino acids. CDR1 SQVTM and CDR2 ANQGSEA come from the germline V gene. Trimming cost V 7 bases and J 11 bases; bases outside gene matches: 10. This CDR3 reads CSARQGGGYTF. The CDR3 bases are TGCAGCGCCCGACAGGGTGGAGGGTACACCTTC.

This chain uses TRBV6-6 with TRBJ1-1; TRBD1 might be the D (5 bases). CDR3 length equals 14 residues. V was clipped by 7 bases and J by 1 base, with 13 bases between them. CDR1 MNHNY and CDR2 SVGAGI come from the germline V gene (reference sequence). As DNA, the CDR3 is TGTGCCAGCAACTCCGGGACCACGAACACTGAAGCTTTCTTT. Residues: CASNSGTTNTEAFF.

This clone showed up just once. J is TRBJ2-2 and V is TRBV10-1; TRBD2 aligns across 16 bases. This CDR3 contains 17 residues. CDR1 WNHNN and CDR2 SYGVQD come from the germline V gene (reference sequence). The V segment lost 6 bases and the J segment 7 bases; nucleotides outside the gene matches: 8. CDR3 DNA sequence: TGCGCCAGCAGCCCGGGACTAGCGGGAGGGCCAAGCGGGGAGCTGTTTTTT. It encodes CASSPGLAGGPSGELFF.

The rearrangement uses TRBV6-5 and TRBJ2-2; no reliable D call. Germline-derived CDR1 and CDR2 are MNHEY and SVGAGI. The CDR3 length is 15 residues. Trimming took 0 bases from V and 5 from J, leaving 10 bases between them. The CDR3 nucleotides are TGTGCCAGCAGTTACTCGAAAATGTTAACCGGGGAGCTGTTTTTT. Translation: CASSYSKMLTGELFF.

The chain links TRBV5-6 to TRBJ1-1; no firm D call. This CDR3 is 14 amino acids long. The germline V and J ends were trimmed by 0 bases and 1 base, with 7 bases remaining between them. Germline CDR1 reads SGHDT; CDR2 reads YYEEEE. CDR3 loop: CASSLGHKNTEAFF. The CDR3, as DNA: TGTGCCAGCAGCTTGGGACATAAGAACACTGAAGCTTTCTTT. Supplemented by reference TRBV5-6 and TRBJ1-1, the full variable domain reads DAGVTQSPTHLIKTRGQQVTLRCSPKSGHDTVSWYQQALGQGPQFIFQYYEEEERQRGNFPDRFSGHQFPNYSSELNVNALLLGDSALYLCASSLGHKNTEAFFGQGTRLTVV.